The TCR beta chain under discussion was sequenced for a study of vaccination effects on CD4 cells after COVID-19. Background on the study: Post-vaccine specimens arrived a median 72 days past the second dose.

This table comes from immunoSEQ multiplex PCR, and its TCRdb copy is limited to in-frame clones, with some not included. The sample holds around 22,000 clones, approximately 76% seen once. Germline V CDR1 and CDR2: KGHSH, LQKENI. V was pared by 3 bases and J by 2 bases, with 13 bases between. The CDR3 runs 15 residues. Notes on this clone: What it binds is not known.

Findings and caveats of the study: Healthy vaccinees showed cross-reactivity with common cold coronaviruses in only 1 of 255 vaccine-induced clones.

After expansion with viral peptide pools in the ViraFEST assay, antigen-specific CD4+ T cells were sequenced. Subsequent to roughly 9 days of culture, CD4+ T cells were isolated. As their vaccination, participants received two doses of either BNT162b2 or mRNA-1273. This sequence joins TRBV18 and TRBJ2-5; the D gene is possibly TRBD2 (5 bases). The sequence was collected from a human donor who received a COVID-19 vaccine. The sequencing here drew on CD4+ T cells from PBMCs cultured with HCoV-229E spike peptides, taken after COVID-19 vaccination. CDR3 residues: CASSPSVPGQETQYF. The DNA of the CDR3 is TGTGCCAGCTCACCCTCCGTTCCGGGACAAGAGACCCAGTACTTC.